This T cell receptor beta chain stems from a study of cytomegalovirus exposure and HLA in healthy donors. Per germline, CDR1 SGHVS and CDR2 FQNEAQ. This CDR3 is built from 18 residues. V was pared by 5 bases and J by 5 bases, with 28 bases between. Study results and limitations: High specificity and sensitivity for cytomegalovirus status were reported for the classifier. Cytomegalovirus-associated status was assigned to fewer than 200 TCR beta chains.

Use of 60 Vbeta and 13 Jbeta primers characterized the PCR. Sequenced by immunoSEQ multiplex PCR; TCRdb stores in-frame clones only, minus some. The repertoire holds under 100,000 clones, with around 75% as singletons. As to this clone: Its antigen is unknown.

The receptor was isolated from a man aged 35 to 55 in good health and CMV-seronegative. The chain couples TRBV7-8 to TRBJ2-7, with D possibly TRBD1 on 5 matching bases. Sequencing was done on a sample of PBMCs. The CDR3 spells CASSGRPRGTQPPDEQYF. In DNA form, the CDR3 reads TGTGCCAGCAGCGGCCGGCCTAGGGGCACTCAACCTCCGGACGAGCAGTACTTC.